These 25 T cell receptor beta chains were all obtained from the same sample, sequenced in a study of control samples from healthy donors and cancer patients. Assay: immunoSEQ multiplex PCR; the TCRdb copy retains only in-frame clones and omits some. The sample records 110,000 to 150,000 clones, about nine tenths being singletons. Material: blood. The receptors stem from a man aged 25-40 years in good health.

The rearrangement links TRBV7-9 to TRBJ2-5, with TRBD2 matching 14 bases. The V segment lost 5 bases and the J segment 5 bases; nucleotides outside the gene matches: 4. CDR1 is SEHNR and CDR2 is FQNEAQ in the germline V gene (reference sequence). The CDR3 has 15 amino acids. The CDR3 DNA is TGTGCCAGCAGCAGACTAGCGGGAGGGGGGGAGACCCAGTACTTC. It translates to CASSRLAGGGETQYF.

The table lists this clone with a count of one. This rearrangement joins TRBV9 to TRBJ2-2; 7 nucleotides line up with TRBD2. With V trimmed by 6 bases and J by 6 bases, 5 bases remained unmatched. The CDR3 runs to 13 residues. Germline CDR1 reads SGDLS; CDR2 reads YYNGEE. CDR3 sequence reads: CASTSLAAGELFF. Written as DNA, the CDR3 is TGTGCCAGCACCAGCCTAGCGGCCGGGGAGCTGTTTTTT.

The V gene is TRBV14, the J gene TRBJ2-4; 10 bases fit TRBD2. CDR1 and CDR2 from the germline V gene are SGHDN and FVKESK. The CDR3 covers 17 residues. The junction had 5 bases not matched to a gene; V was cut back by 0 bases and J by 3 bases. CDR3 residues: CASSQDSGLANKNIQYF. CDR3 nucleotide sequence: TGTGCCAGCAGCCAAGATTCGGGACTAGCGAACAAAAACATTCAGTACTTC.

The chain carries TRBV28 and TRBJ2-7; 9 bases agree with TRBD1. CDR1 and CDR2 (germline): MDHEN, SYDVKM. J was trimmed by 3 bases and V by 4 bases; bases with no gene match: 10. The CDR3 extends over 16 amino acids. DNA for the CDR3: TGTGCCAGCAGTTCAACAACGACAGGGGGGGACTACGAGCAGTACTTC. Translation: CASSSTTTGGDYEQYF.

The rearrangement joins TRBV27 to TRBJ1-1, with TRBD1 matching over 8 bases. The J segment lost 5 bases and the V segment lost 6 bases, leaving 5 bases of the junction unmatched. Germline V gene data show CDR1 as MNHEY and CDR2 as SMNVEV (reference sequence). The CDR3 consists of 13 residues. The CDR3 DNA reads TGTGCCAGCAGGACAGGGGTGGGGACTGAAGCTTTCTTT. This gives the protein CASRTGVGTEAFF.

The rearrangement uses TRBV4-1 and TRBJ2-7; TRBD1 agrees at 7 bases. The germline V gene encodes CDR1 MGHRA and CDR2 YSYEKL. CDR3 length: 13 residues. J gave up 4 bases and V 4 bases, and 4 bases lay outside the gene matches. The CDR3 coding sequence is TGCGCCAGCAGCCCAAGGGACAGTTACGAGCAGTACTTC. Its translation: CASSPRDSYEQYF.

The chain recombines TRBV28 with TRBJ1-5; D remains ambiguous. CDR1 and CDR2 from the germline V gene are MDHEN and SYDVKM. The V gene lost 4 bases and the J gene lost 4 bases, with 14 bases spanning the gap. The CDR3 is 15 amino acids. CDR3 region: CASSSLRTGNQPQHF. The CDR3 DNA sequence: TGTGCCAGCAGTTCCCTCCGAACGGGGAATCAGCCCCAGCATTTT.

The V gene is TRBV27, the J gene TRBJ1-3; D gene ambiguous. Germline CDR1 MNHEY, CDR2 SMNVEV (reference sequence). The CDR3 sequence is 11 residues long. Trimming took 8 bases from V and 3 from J, leaving 5 bases between them. The CDR3 protein is CASHFGNTIYF. Written as DNA, the CDR3 is TGTGCCAGCCACTTTGGAAACACCATATATTTT.

The chain uses TRBV2 and TRBJ2-5, with 14 bases aligning to TRBD2. V was clipped by 4 bases and J by 5 bases; unmatched bases: 6. Germline loops: CDR1 SNHLY, CDR2 FYNNEI. The CDR3 has 16 amino acids. The chain's CDR3 is CASSGGTSGSWETQYF. CDR3 coding DNA: TGTGCCAGCAGTGGTGGGACTAGCGGGAGCTGGGAGACCCAGTACTTC.

A note on this clone: Mismatch with germline at one junction end may stem from a read error. V usage is TRBV5-6 and J usage is TRBJ2-7; possibly TRBD2 for D (6 bases). The germline V gene has CDR1 SGHDT and CDR2 YYEEEE. The CDR3 length is 13 residues. CDR3 bases: TGTGCCAGCAGCTTGGGAAGCGGAGTGGGAGGCCGGTTC. This sequence encodes CASSLGSGVGGRF.

This chain joins TRBV30 and TRBJ1-5; D perhaps matches TRBD1 (6 bases). Germline values: CDR1 GTSNPN, CDR2 SVGIG (reference sequence). This CDR3 comprises 16 residues. V dropped 3 bases and J dropped 4 bases, with 19 bases sitting between them. CDR3 in DNA: TGTGCCTGGAGGAAAAAAGGACAGCAAAAAAATCAGCCCCAGCATTTT. It is translated as CAWRKKGQQKNQPQHF.

The chain carries TRBV7-3 and TRBJ1-1; D is unresolved. Germline V gene sequence: CDR1 SGHTA, CDR2 FQGTGA. The CDR3 runs to 12 residues. The V gene lost 7 bases and the J gene lost 2 bases, with 8 bases spanning the gap. In nucleotides, the CDR3 is TGTGCCAGCACTTCGAAAAACACTGAAGCTTTCTTT. Its translation: CASTSKNTEAFF.

The chain has TRBV28 and TRBJ1-6; D not certain. V gave up 6 bases and J gave up 14 bases, with 11 bases separating them. The CDR3 has 11 amino acids. Germline values: CDR1 MDHEN, CDR2 SYDVKM. Here the CDR3 reads CASRGSLSLHF. The DNA for the CDR3 is TGTGCCAGCAGAGGCTCTCTGTCCCTCCACTTT.

The chain is built from TRBV28 and TRBJ2-4; 9 bases agree with TRBD2. Per the germline V gene, CDR1 is MDHEN and CDR2 is SYDVKM. The V gene end was trimmed by 3 bases and the J gene end by 0 bases; junction bases not matched to a gene: 6. CDR3 length equals 17 residues. As DNA, the CDR3 is TGTGCCAGCAGTTTTGGGCTAGCGGGGCTAGCCAAAAACATTCAGTACTTC. Its protein product is CASSFGLAGLAKNIQYF.

The rearrangement links TRBV27 to TRBJ1-1, with TRBD1 matching 7 bases. V lost 6 bases and J lost 4; bases outside the gene matches: 11. CDR1 and CDR2 from the germline V gene are MNHEY and SMNVEV (reference sequence). CDR3 length equals 15 residues. This CDR3 is CASRETDRLGTEAFF. CDR3 nucleotide sequence: TGTGCCAGCAGAGAAACGGACAGGTTGGGCACTGAAGCTTTCTTT.

The chain is built from TRBV14 and TRBJ1-5, with TRBD1 matching over 11 bases. The V gene end was trimmed by 5 bases and the J gene end by 4 bases; junction bases not matched to a gene: 10. CDR1 SGHDN and CDR2 FVKESK come from the germline V gene. This CDR3 is built from 17 residues. DNA for the CDR3: TGTGCCAGCAGCAAGAATCGAGGGACAGGGGGAAATCAGCCCCAGCATTTT. This sequence encodes CASSKNRGTGGNQPQHF.

As regards this clone: Other DNA sequences within the sample encode an identical CDR3. CDR3 region: CASSSTGPQETQYF. The CDR3 DNA reads TGTGCCAGCAGTTCGACCGGACCTCAAGAGACCCAGTACTTC. The chain couples TRBV6-2 or TRBV6-3 to TRBJ2-5; no clear D. The V end lost 4 bases, the J end lost 2 bases, and 11 bases lay between the germline ends. Germline values: CDR1 MNHEY, CDR2 SVGEGT. CDR3 length: 14 amino acids.

The genes are TRBV18 and TRBJ2-3; no clear D gene. Germline V lookup: CDR1 KGHSH, CDR2 LQKENI. The V end was cut by 3 bases, the J end by 0 bases, with 16 bases between. The CDR3 is 17 amino acids. CDR3 DNA: TGTGCCAGCTCACCTTTAGGACCCCGATTAAGCACAGATACGCAGTATTTT. Translation: CASSPLGPRLSTDTQYF.

The rearrangement uses TRBV6-5 and TRBJ2-7; TRBD1 agrees at 7 bases. V dropped 2 bases and J dropped 6; count of bases not matched to a gene: 10. Germline CDR1 and CDR2: MNHEY and SVGAGI. The CDR3 has 15 amino acids. Here the CDR3 reads CASSYKGASPFEQYF. CDR3 sequence (DNA): TGTGCCAGCAGTTACAAGGGGGCGTCCCCCTTCGAGCAGTACTTC.

The chain carries TRBV7-2 and TRBJ2-3, with TRBD2 matching over 7 bases. Germline lookup yields CDR1 SGHTA and CDR2 FQGNSA. CDR3 length: 15 amino acids. V lost 0 bases and J lost 2; bases outside the gene matches: 2. CDR3 DNA sequence: TGTGCCAGCAGCTTAGCAGCGGGATACACAGATACGCAGTATTTT. It is translated as CASSLAAGYTDTQYF.

This CDR3 is CASRLGRQSNQPQHF. The CDR3 DNA is TGTGCCAGCCGGCTGGGACGTCAGAGCAATCAGCCCCAGCATTTT. This chain connects TRBV2 to TRBJ1-5; maybe TRBD1 (5 bases). Germline loops: CDR1 SNHLY, CDR2 FYNNEI. Between the trimmed V and J ends, which lost 8 bases and 1 base, there was a span of 15 bases. The CDR3 spans 15 residues.

The genes are TRBV6-4 and TRBJ2-3, with D maybe TRBD1 (6 bases). The CDR3 contains 15 residues. The germline CDR1 and CDR2 sequences are MRHNA and SNTAGT. Trimming took off 0 bases at V and 0 bases at J, with 7 bases between the two ends. CDR3 nucleotides: TGTGCCAGCAGTGACTCCGGGACAAGCACAGATACGCAGTATTTT. As protein: CASSDSGTSTDTQYF.

This chain connects TRBV11-3 to TRBJ2-7; unclear D gene. Germline CDR1 is SGHNT and CDR2 is YENEEA. Trimming shortened V by 0 bases and J by 5 bases, and 14 bases separated the two germline ends. The CDR3 extends over 15 amino acids. CDR3 sequence: CASSLDLAVRDEQYF. CDR3 sequence (DNA): TGTGCCAGCAGCTTAGATTTGGCAGTTCGGGACGAGCAGTACTTC.

This chain uses TRBV7-8 with TRBJ2-7, with TRBD2 matching over 8 bases. CDR1 and CDR2 (germline): SGHVS, FQNEAQ. V was clipped by 0 bases and J by 0 bases; unmatched bases: 7. The CDR3 has 17 amino acids. The CDR3 DNA reads as TGTGCCAGCAGCTTAGCATCGGGGGGGACTAGCTCCTACGAGCAGTACTTC. This gives the protein CASSLASGGTSSYEQYF.

In this sample, this clone turned up once. This chain connects TRBV4-3 to TRBJ2-1; D unresolved. The V gene lost 0 bases and the J gene lost 5 bases, with 14 bases spanning the gap. Germline V gives CDR1 LGHNA, CDR2 YSLEER. The CDR3 runs to 16 residues. CDR3 protein: CASSQDRADSHNEQFF. Here the CDR3 DNA reads TGCGCCAGCAGCCAAGATAGGGCGGATTCGCACAATGAGCAGTTCTTC.